The 30 T cell receptor beta chains below come from one sample, sequenced in a study of CD8+CD57+ T cells in acquired aplastic anemia. The template used for profiling TCR beta VDJ and CDR3 was genomic DNA. TCRdb used MiXCR to reprocess the reads, holding one entry per CDR3 protein. Of approximately 180,000 distinct CDR3 sequences listed, about three fifths were seen once; the top ten hold about 44%. By flow cytometry, patients selected for sequencing had shown an expansion of CD8+CD57+ cells. The sequencing sample was made of sorted CD4+, CD8+, or CD8+CD57+ T cells (not recorded which) from PBMCs. All receptors derive from a human donor with aplastic anemia.

The rearrangement joins TRBV9 to TRBJ2-7; 10 positions agree with TRBD1. The length of the CDR3 is 16 residues. CDR1 and CDR2 from the germline V gene are SGDLS and YYNGEE. V lost 4 bases to trimming and J lost 3 bases; unmatched junction nucleotides: 10. CDR3: CASSFGTGQGNYEQYF. The CDR3, as DNA: TGTGCCAGCAGCTTCGGAACGGGACAGGGGAACTACGAGCAGTACTTC. The whole variable domain, filled in from reference TRBV9 and TRBJ2-7, reads DSGVTQTPKHLITATGQRVTLRCSPRSGDLSVYWYQQSLDQGLQFLIQYYNGEERAKGNILERFSAQQFPDLHSELNLSSLELGDSALYFCASSFGTGQGNYEQYFGPGTRLTVT.

This clonotype was recorded at least ten times. The chain recombines TRBV19 with TRBJ2-7; D gene uncertain. CDR1 and CDR2 from the germline V gene are LNHDA and SQIVND (reference sequence). The CDR3 consists of 14 residues. Trimming left V 1 base short and J 2 bases short, with 9 bases between. The CDR3 protein is CASSIGHAAYEQYF. DNA for the CDR3: TGTGCCAGTAGTATAGGACACGCGGCCTACGAGCAGTACTTC.

A word on this clonotype: A much larger clonotype is one base distant, so this may be a read error. The V and J genes are TRBV27 and TRBJ1-2; D call uncertain. The CDR3 covers 13 residues. The germline gives CDR1 MNHEY, CDR2 SMNVEV (reference sequence). In DNA form, the CDR3 reads TGTGCCAGCAGTTTAGGCACAACCGGTGGCCACACCTTC. Amino acids: CASSLGTTGGHTF.

The chain uses TRBV5-1 and TRBJ1-2, with D possibly TRBD1 on 6 matching bases. This CDR3 contains 14 residues. V lost 0 bases, J lost 4 bases, and 10 bases lay in between. From germline, CDR1 is SGHRS and CDR2 YFSETQ. Here the CDR3 DNA reads TGCGCCAGCAGCTTGGTAACACAGGGCTATGGCTACACCTTC. Residues: CASSLVTQGYGYTF.

The V gene is TRBV10-3, the J gene TRBJ1-4; D is undetermined. Trimming cost V 0 bases and J 0 bases, with 5 bases left between them. The CDR3 runs 15 residues. Germline-derived CDR1 and CDR2 are ENHRY and SYGVKD. For the CDR3, the DNA is TGTGCCATCAGTGAGTCCCAGGCAACTAATGAAAAACTGTTTTTT. Residues: CAISESQATNEKLFF.

This clonotype was seen only a few times. One end of the junction does not line up with germline, which may come from a read error. V is TRBV20-1 and J is TRBJ1-5; D not certain. The CDR3 consists of 12 residues. Germline V gene lookup returns CDR1 DFQATT and CDR2 SNEGSKA (reference sequence). The CDR3 DNA follows: TGCAGTGCGAGAGCGTTTACTCAGCCCCAGCATTTT. It is translated as CSARAFTQPQHF.

V gene TRBV12-3 or TRBV12-4 combines with J gene TRBJ1-6, with D perhaps TRBD1 (6 bases). The CDR3 spans 17 residues. The V end was cut by 5 bases, the J end by 6 bases, with 20 bases between. CDR3 coding DNA: TGTGCCAGCAGTGACCTCAACAACAGGGTTGGTAATTCACCCCTCCACTTT. Its translation: CASSDLNNRVGNSPLHF.

V is TRBV2 and J is TRBJ2-5, with unresolved D. The V gene's germline CDR1 is SNHLY and CDR2 FYNNEI. Between the trimmed V and J ends, which lost 7 bases and 2 bases, there was a span of 14 bases. The CDR3 consists of 14 residues. The DNA for the CDR3 is TGTGCCAGCACCCCCTTGACTCAACAAGAGACCCAGTACTTC. Translating it yields CASTPLTQQETQYF.

The chain couples TRBV19 to TRBJ1-1; unclear D gene. The CDR3 contains 13 residues. With 6 bases removed from V and 2 bases from J, the gap between germline ends came to 10 bases. Germline CDR1 LNHDA, CDR2 SQIVND (reference sequence). CDR3 region: CASRRASNTEAFF. In DNA, the CDR3 is TGTGCCAGTAGACGGGCCTCTAACACTGAAGCTTTCTTT.

This clonotype was seen only once. This chain joins TRBV7-9 and TRBJ1-4; D is perhaps TRBD1 (5 bases). Trimming cost V 2 bases and J 7 bases, with 11 bases left between them. The CDR3 contains 14 residues. Germline CDR1 and CDR2: SEHNR and FQNEAQ (reference sequence). In DNA form, the CDR3 reads TGTGCCAGCAGCTTACAGGGAGGACTTGAAAAACTGTTTTTT. Its translation: CASSLQGGLEKLFF. The full variable domain, its missing parts supplied by reference TRBV7-9 and TRBJ1-4, is DTGVSQNPRHKITKRGQNVTFRCDPISEHNRLYWYRQTLGQGPEFLTYFQNEAQLEKSRLLSDRFSAERPKGSFSTLEIQRTEQGDSAMYLCASSLQGGLEKLFFGSGTQLSVL.

This chain joins TRBV29-1 and TRBJ2-1, with unresolved D. CDR1 is SQVTM and CDR2 is ANQGSEA in the germline V gene. The CDR3 sequence is 11 residues long. The CDR3 DNA sequence: TGCAGTGCTACCATCTACAATGAGCAGTTCTTC. As protein: CSATIYNEQFF.

This sequence joins TRBV20-1 and TRBJ2-7; D assignment may be TRBD1 or TRBD2 (5 bases each). CDR3 length: 15 amino acids. The germline V gene has CDR1 DFQATT and CDR2 SNEGSKA (reference sequence). Trimming took off 1 base at V and 6 bases at J, with 19 bases between the two ends. The CDR3 DNA reads TGCAGTGCTAGAGGGGGGATGCAGGGTCGGCGCGAGCAGTACTTC. It specifies CSARGGMQGRREQYF.

The chain combines TRBV7-3 with TRBJ1-2; D unclear. Germline V gives CDR1 SGHTA, CDR2 FQGTGA. The germline V and J ends were trimmed by 2 bases and 4 bases, with 11 bases remaining between them. The CDR3 runs 14 residues. The chain's CDR3 is CASSLDPGGYGYTF. In nucleotides, the CDR3 is TGTGCCAGCAGCTTAGATCCAGGCGGCTATGGCTACACCTTC.

Remarks on this clonotype: Just one base apart from a much larger clone, this may be a read error. CDR3 sequence reads: CVSGWDRENTEAFF. The CDR3 region has the DNA TGTGTTAGTGGTTGGGACAGGGAGAACACTGAAGCTTTCTTT. V usage is TRBV12-5 and J usage is TRBJ1-1, with 9 positions matching TRBD1. From germline, CDR1 is LGHNT and CDR2 FRNRAP. The CDR3 is 14 residues long.

Note on this clonotype: Germline and junction disagree at one end, which may indicate a read error. The chain is built from TRBV2 and TRBJ2-7, with TRBD2 identical over 7 bases. There are 16 residues in the CDR3. Germline CDR1 SNHLY, CDR2 FYNNEI. CDR3 in amino acids: CASSHEGLDFAYEQYF. The CDR3 DNA reads as TGCGCCAGCAGCCATGAAGGACTAGACTTTGCCTACGAGCAGTACTTC.

The chain uses TRBV20-1 and TRBJ2-7, with 12 bases matching TRBD1. The V and J ends lost 6 bases and 4 bases, in that order; junction bases with no gene match: 10. This CDR3 is built from 15 residues. Germline V lookup: CDR1 DFQATT, CDR2 SNEGSKA (reference sequence). As DNA, the CDR3 is TGCAGTGCGTTAACCGGGACAGGGGGCCTGTACGAGCAGTACTTC. It encodes CSALTGTGGLYEQYF.

This clonotype was found a few times. The rearrangement links TRBV2 to TRBJ2-7; D call uncertain. The CDR3 covers 10 residues. Trimming shortened V by 6 bases and J by 7 bases, and 7 bases separated the two germline ends. Germline CDR1 reads SNHLY; CDR2 reads FYNNEI. CDR3 protein: CASRGLEQYF. The CDR3 nucleotides are TGTGCCAGCAGGGGCCTGGAGCAGTACTTC.

With regard to this clonotype: One junction end disagrees with the germline gene, perhaps due to a read error. The V gene is TRBV24-1, the J gene TRBJ1-4; 9 nucleotides match TRBD1. This CDR3 comprises 15 residues. Germline CDR1 and CDR2: KGHDR and SFDVKD. The DNA of the CDR3 is TGTGCCACCAGTGACCCCGGGACAGGGAGGGAAAAACCGTTTTTT. Translated, it gives CATSDPGTGREKPFF.

This clonotype was found many times. The V call is TRBV15, the J call TRBJ1-6; the D is unclear. CDR1 and CDR2 from the germline V gene are LNHNV and YYDKDF (reference sequence). The CDR3 consists of 15 residues. V lost 1 base and J 8 bases, leaving 12 bases between the germline ends. DNA of the CDR3: TGTGCCACCAGCAGAGGGACCACGGGAGATTCACCCCTCCACTTT. Protein sequence: CATSRGTTGDSPLHF.

This chain connects TRBV2 to TRBJ2-7; no firm D call. V was cut by 7 bases and J by 0 bases, with 10 bases left in between. The CDR3 has 13 amino acids. Germline-derived CDR1 and CDR2 are SNHLY and FYNNEI. CDR3 in amino acids: CASTDGVSYEQYF. CDR3 in DNA: TGTGCCAGCACCGATGGGGTCTCCTACGAGCAGTACTTC.

This clonotype was detected many times. The V call is TRBV4-1, the J call TRBJ2-1; no reliable D call. The CDR3 loop spans 14 amino acids. The V and J ends lost 1 base and 6 bases respectively, with 10 bases between them. From germline, CDR1 is MGHRA and CDR2 YSYEKL. The CDR3 loop is CASSQGAVGNEQFF. The CDR3 DNA reads TGCGCCAGCAGCCAAGGGGCGGTCGGCAATGAGCAGTTCTTC.

Remarks on this clonotype: A junction end diverges from the germline sequence, so it may reflect a read error. The gene calls are TRBV7-7 and TRBJ1-4; 7 bases align to TRBD1. There are 16 residues in the CDR3. Germline lookup yields CDR1 SSHAT and CDR2 FNYEAQ (reference sequence). The CDR3 loop reads CASSLGETGSNEKLFF. CDR3 sequence (DNA): TGTGCTAGCAGCTTAGGGGAGACAGGGTCTAATGAAAAACTGTTTTTT.

The rearrangement uses TRBV5-1 and TRBJ2-5, with 7 nucleotides matching TRBD2. V lost 4 bases to trimming and J lost 3 bases; unmatched junction nucleotides: 6. The CDR3 runs 14 residues. Per germline, CDR1 SGHRS and CDR2 YFSETQ. CDR3 DNA: TGCGCCAGCAGCGGGGGGACTACGGAAGAGACCCAGTACTTC. Its translation is CASSGGTTEETQYF. The whole variable domain, filled in from reference TRBV5-1 and TRBJ2-5, reads KAGVTQTPRYLIKTRGQQVTLSCSPISGHRSVSWYQQTPGQGLQFLFEYFSETQRNKGNFPGRFSGRQFSNSRSEMNVSTLELGDSALYLCASSGGTTEETQYFGPGTRLLVL.

The genes are TRBV10-3 and TRBJ2-7; 7 nucleotides line up with TRBD1. The CDR3 length is 16 residues. Germline trimming cut 3 bases from V and 2 bases from J; bases unmatched to any gene: 10. The germline V gene encodes CDR1 ENHRY and CDR2 SYGVKD. The CDR3 region has the DNA TGTGCCATCAGTGACCCCCGGGACAGTTCCCCCTACGAGCAGTACTTC. Residues: CAISDPRDSSPYEQYF.

The count of this clonotype is one. V is TRBV2 and J is TRBJ2-7, with 7 bases identical to TRBD2. V dropped 6 bases and J dropped 3; count of bases not matched to a gene: 11. Germline lookup yields CDR1 SNHLY and CDR2 FYNNEI. The CDR3 runs 15 residues. The CDR3 bases are TGTGCCAGCAGCGTCGCGTCTAGCGGACTCTACGAGCAGTACTTC. Residues: CASSVASSGLYEQYF.

This clonotype was observed many times. The rearrangement uses TRBV2 and TRBJ2-7; no definite D call. This CDR3 contains 16 residues. Germline CDR1 reads SNHLY; CDR2 reads FYNNEI. Trimming pared 4 bases from V and 2 bases from J, leaving 18 bases between. The CDR3 nucleotides read TGTGCCAGCAGTGGTTATGGCGTCACCTATACCTACGAGCAGTACTTC. It yields the protein CASSGYGVTYTYEQYF.

At least ten counts were recorded for this clonotype. The chain employs TRBV6-5 and TRBJ1-1; 7 bases are a match to TRBD1. The length of the CDR3 is 14 residues. Germline CDR1 MNHEY, CDR2 SVGAGI. V shed 2 bases, J shed 5 bases, and the junction held 5 bases outside the gene matches. CDR3 in amino acids: CASSYGQGGTEAFF. DNA for the CDR3: TGTGCCAGCAGTTACGGTCAGGGGGGGACTGAAGCTTTCTTT.

The chain links TRBV29-1 to TRBJ1-2; possible D gene TRBD1, 5 bases. The germline CDR1 and CDR2 sequences are SQVTM and ANQGSEA. This CDR3 is 16 amino acids long. Trimming removed 3 bases from V and 2 bases from J, with 19 bases in between. Written as DNA, the CDR3 is TGCAGCGTTGAGGTTCGAGACAGTGGACGGAACTATGGCTACACCTTC. This gives the protein CSVEVRDSGRNYGYTF.

This clonotype was seen ten or more times. This chain uses TRBV11-2 with TRBJ2-1; the match to TRBD2 covers 8 bases. The CDR3 runs 17 residues. J lost 2 bases, V lost 2 bases, and 8 bases had no gene match. Germline CDR1 reads SGHAT; CDR2 reads FQNNGV. CDR3 residues: CASSLPSRGGPYNEQFF. In DNA, the CDR3 is TGTGCCAGCAGCTTACCCTCTCGGGGGGGTCCCTACAATGAGCAGTTCTTC.

As regards this clonotype: A much larger clone differs by one base, so this may be a read error. This CDR3 is CASSHRLPGNTEASF. For the CDR3, the DNA is TGTGCCAGCAGCCACAGGCTCCCGGGGAACACTGAAGCTTCCTTT. The chain links TRBV6-5 to TRBJ1-1, with D possibly TRBD1 on 5 matching bases. This CDR3 has 15 residues. Germline values: CDR1 MNHEY, CDR2 SVGAGI.